Listed here are 20 T cell receptor beta chains from one sample, sequenced in a study of radiotherapy plus CTLA-4 blockade in lung cancer. Repertoires were generated with immunoSEQ multiplex PCR, while TCRdb's copy carries only in-frame clones and drops some. The sample shows about 99,000 clones, about 90% of them seen only once. This specimen was peripheral blood, taken from a patient treated with radiotherapy plus ipilimumab. The receptors originated from a human donor with non-small cell lung cancer that progressed on radiotherapy plus ipilimumab.

The chain combines TRBV7-9 with TRBJ1-1; 7 bases map to TRBD1. The CDR3 extends over 14 amino acids. J lost 5 bases, V lost 1 base, and 4 bases had no gene match. The germline V gene encodes CDR1 SEHNR and CDR2 FQNEAQ (reference sequence). CDR3 sequence reads: CASSLGGGRTEAFF. CDR3 nucleotide sequence: TGTGCCAGCAGCTTAGGAGGGGGCAGGACTGAAGCTTTCTTT.

The chain has TRBV7-9 and TRBJ2-7; TRBD1 agrees at 7 bases. In germline, CDR1 is SEHNR, CDR2 FQNEAQ (reference sequence). The CDR3 is made up of 13 amino acids. Trimming removed 5 bases from V and 5 bases from J; junction bases left unmatched: 6. This chain's CDR3 is CASSPGTANEQYF. The DNA of the CDR3 is TGTGCCAGCAGCCCCGGGACAGCCAACGAGCAGTACTTC.

The genes are TRBV5-1 and TRBJ2-2; D is possibly TRBD1 (6 bases). Germline V CDR1 and CDR2: SGHRS, YFSETQ. CDR3 length: 16 residues. V dropped 4 bases and J dropped 1 base, with 14 bases sitting between them. The CDR3 loop reads CASSTTGLQNTGELFF. The CDR3 nucleotides are TGCGCCAGCAGCACCACAGGGTTACAGAACACCGGGGAGCTGTTTTTT.

The chain employs TRBV6-6 and TRBJ1-1; D possibly corresponds to TRBD1 (6 bases). The CDR3 totals 14 residues. The V gene's germline CDR1 is MNHNY and CDR2 SVGAGI (reference sequence). V was clipped by 2 bases and J by 5 bases, with 12 bases between them. The CDR3 DNA follows: TGTGCCAGCAGTTACCGACAGGAGAGTACTGAAGCTTTCTTT. The encoded protein is CASSYRQESTEAFF.

V and J are TRBV7-3 and TRBJ2-7; no definite D call. V lost 5 bases, J lost 3 bases, and 23 bases lay in between. This CDR3 comprises 17 residues. CDR1 is SGHTA and CDR2 is FQGTGA in the germline V gene. CDR3 amino acids: CASSPLMRINLGYEQYF. CDR3 nucleotides: TGTGCCAGCAGCCCCCTCATGAGGATTAATCTGGGCTACGAGCAGTACTTC.

The V call is TRBV6-5, the J call TRBJ1-2; D is possibly TRBD1 (6 bases). The CDR3 is 14 residues long. V lost 2 bases and J 7 bases, leaving 14 bases between the germline ends. Germline V gives CDR1 MNHEY, CDR2 SVGAGI. CDR3 DNA: TGTGCCAGCAGTTACCGGACAGCCACTAGTGGCTACACCTTC. As protein: CASSYRTATSGYTF.

This chain joins TRBV7-2 and TRBJ1-2; D not resolved. Germline V gene lookup returns CDR1 SGHTA and CDR2 FQGNSA. V was pared by 0 bases and J by 2 bases, with 4 bases between. The CDR3 extends over 13 amino acids. The CDR3 nucleotides are TGTGCCAGCAGCTTAGCGGGAAACTATGGCTACACCTTC. Residues: CASSLAGNYGYTF.

The rearrangement links TRBV11-1 to TRBJ2-1; 8 nucleotides line up with TRBD2. The germline V gene encodes CDR1 SGHAT and CDR2 FQDESV (reference sequence). The CDR3 is 16 residues long. V trimming: 6 bases; J trimming: 5 bases; junction bases outside the gene matches: 12. This chain's CDR3 is CASRPLEREPHNEQFF. The CDR3 region has the DNA TGTGCCAGCAGGCCTCTCGAGCGGGAGCCCCACAATGAGCAGTTCTTC. Drawing the rest from reference TRBV11-1 and TRBJ2-1, the complete variable domain is EAEVAQSPRYKITEKSQAVAFWCDPISGHATLYWYRQILGQGPELLVQFQDESVVDDSQLPKDRFSAERLKGVDSTLKIQPAELGDSAMYLCASRPLEREPHNEQFFGPGTRLTVL.

The CDR3 DNA is TGCGCCAGCAGCTTGAAGGGCGGGAACACTGAAGCTTTCTTT. Translating gives CASSLKGGNTEAFF. The V gene is TRBV5-1, the J gene TRBJ1-1; D ambiguous. The V end lost 1 base, the J end lost 1 base, and 8 bases lay between the germline ends. The length of the CDR3 is 14 residues. Germline loops: CDR1 SGHRS, CDR2 YFSETQ.

The CDR3 reads CATDQTGGLYNEQFF. The CDR3 DNA is TGTGCCACCGACCAGACAGGGGGCCTCTACAATGAGCAGTTCTTC. The chain joins TRBV15 to TRBJ2-1; TRBD1 matches at 10 bases. Per germline, CDR1 LNHNV and CDR2 YYDKDF (reference sequence). This CDR3 region has 15 residues. The V segment lost 8 bases and the J segment 3 bases; nucleotides outside the gene matches: 7.

This chain uses TRBV5-1 with TRBJ1-2; 12 bases fit TRBD1. The CDR3 has 15 residues. The ends lost 2 bases at V and 8 bases at J; junction bases unmatched: 7. CDR1 is SGHRS, CDR2 YFSETQ, per germline. CDR3 coding DNA: TGCGCCAGCAGCTTACCGGGACAGGGGGCGCGGGGCTACACCTTC. Amino acids: CASSLPGQGARGYTF.

The chain recombines TRBV7-9 with TRBJ2-2; 10 bases are a match to TRBD2. CDR3 length: 16 residues. The V and J ends lost 8 bases and 7 bases, in that order; junction bases with no gene match: 13. Germline values: CDR1 SEHNR, CDR2 FQNEAQ (reference sequence). CDR3 in DNA: TGTGCCAGCGGCAGGACTAGCGGAAAAAGGGTCGGGGAGCTGTTTTTT. This encodes CASGRTSGKRVGELFF.

This chain links TRBV2 with TRBJ2-3; 15 bases map to TRBD2. The CDR3 has 18 amino acids. V lost 7 bases to trimming and J lost 3 bases; unmatched junction nucleotides: 11. From germline, CDR1 is SNHLY and CDR2 FYNNEI. CDR3 coding DNA: TGTGCCAGCATCAGAACGCGGGGACTAGCGGGAGGTACAGATACGCAGTATTTT. Translated, it gives CASIRTRGLAGGTDTQYF.

This clone came up once. The rearrangement joins TRBV27 to TRBJ2-1; 7 nucleotides line up with TRBD2. This CDR3 is built from 16 residues. J gave up 7 bases and V 7 bases, and 16 bases lay outside the gene matches. CDR1 MNHEY and CDR2 SMNVEV come from the germline V gene (reference sequence). DNA of the CDR3: TGTGCCAGCATCCCCCTTGGAGGACTAGTAGAGAATGAGCAGTTCTTC. Amino acids: CASIPLGGLVENEQFF.

This clone showed up just a few times. The V and J genes are TRBV7-9 and TRBJ1-3; D is unclear. V lost 3 bases and J 4 bases, leaving 16 bases between the germline ends. Germline lookup yields CDR1 SEHNR and CDR2 FQNEAQ (reference sequence). CDR3 length: 16 amino acids. This CDR3 reads CASSLHGSAGGNTIYF. CDR3 nucleotides: TGTGCCAGCAGCTTGCACGGGTCCGCGGGGGGAAACACCATATATTTT. The entire variable domain, with the rest obtained from reference TRBV7-9 and TRBJ1-3, is as follows: DTGVSQNPRHKITKRGQNVTFRCDPISEHNRLYWYRQTLGQGPEFLTYFQNEAQLEKSRLLSDRFSAERPKGSFSTLEIQRTEQGDSAMYLCASSLHGSAGGNTIYFGEGSWLTVV.

This rearrangement joins TRBV11-2 to TRBJ2-7; 12 bases are a match to TRBD2. Germline CDR1 reads SGHAT; CDR2 reads FQNNGV. Trimming removed 5 bases from V and 3 bases from J; junction bases left unmatched: 8. The CDR3 has 16 amino acids. CDR3 nucleotides: TGTGCCAGCAGCCCAACCCTAGCGGGAGGGCTCTACGAGCAGTACTTC. Its translation: CASSPTLAGGLYEQYF.

The genes are TRBV5-1 and TRBJ1-1, with D possibly matching TRBD1 (6 bases). CDR3 length equals 13 residues. Germline V gene sequence: CDR1 SGHRS, CDR2 YFSETQ. The V and J ends lost 7 bases and 1 base respectively, with 11 bases between them. CDR3 region: CASGGQPNTEAFF. The DNA for the CDR3 is TGCGCCAGCGGCGGACAGCCGAACACTGAAGCTTTCTTT. The full variable domain, in which reference TRBV5-1 and TRBJ1-1 provide the parts outside the CDR3, is KAGVTQTPRYLIKTRGQQVTLSCSPISGHRSVSWYQQTPGQGLQFLFEYFSETQRNKGNFPGRFSGRQFSNSRSEMNVSTLELGDSALYLCASGGQPNTEAFFGQGTRLTVV.

J is TRBJ2-5 and V is TRBV5-1; 8 bases align to TRBD2. The CDR3 spans 16 residues. The V segment lost 0 bases and the J segment 4 bases; nucleotides outside the gene matches: 8. Germline lookup yields CDR1 SGHRS and CDR2 YFSETQ. The CDR3 DNA sequence: TGCGCCAGCAGCTTGGCCGGGGGGGCAGGAAGAGAGACCCAGTACTTC. Its translation: CASSLAGGAGRETQYF.

This clone was recorded only once. The chain recombines TRBV7-9 with TRBJ2-1, with 10 nucleotides matching TRBD2. The CDR3 spans 15 residues. V was clipped by 5 bases and J by 7 bases; unmatched bases: 8. CDR1 is SEHNR and CDR2 is FQNEAQ in the germline V gene (reference sequence). This CDR3 reads CASSILAGHHNEQFF. DNA of the CDR3: TGTGCCAGCAGCATACTAGCGGGACATCATAATGAGCAGTTCTTC. Full variable domain (rest looked up from reference TRBV7-9 and TRBJ2-1): DTGVSQNPRHKITKRGQNVTFRCDPISEHNRLYWYRQTLGQGPEFLTYFQNEAQLEKSRLLSDRFSAERPKGSFSTLEIQRTEQGDSAMYLCASSILAGHHNEQFFGPGTRLTVL.

This chain uses TRBV7-9 with TRBJ1-1, with 9 nucleotides matching TRBD1. This CDR3 is built from 13 residues. Germline V gene data show CDR1 as SEHNR and CDR2 as FQNEAQ (reference sequence). V was clipped by 5 bases and J by 4 bases; unmatched bases: 2. In DNA form, the CDR3 reads TGTGCCAGCAGCCCACAGGGGGCCACTGAAGCTTTCTTT. It translates to CASSPQGATEAFF.